Listed below are T cell receptor beta chains from one sample, sequenced in a study of memory B cells and T cells in multiple sclerosis. No antigens are known for them. Profiling relied on immunoSEQ multiplex PCR, and the TCRdb table lists in-frame clones only, not all of them. The sample contains fewer than 40,000 clones, more than 75% of which appear only once. Sequencing was done on a sample of PBMCs from blood kept in culture. These receptors all stem from a human donor with multiple sclerosis. Both conserved end residues are part of each CDR3. The order of the fields is CDR3 protein, CDR3 DNA, J gene, D gene, clone size, V gene. The D gene is left open where the match is weak. Clone size is shown for a subset of rows, as once, few, many or a class of expanded clone.

CASSLSSLGFYGYTF,TGTGCCAGCAGCTTATCGAGCTTGGGGTTTTACGGCTACACCTTC,TRBJ1-2,NA,few,TRBV7-9
CASSWAQGGTTYEQYF,TGTGCCAGCAGCTGGGCCCAGGGGGGAACCACCTACGAGCAGTACTTC,TRBJ2-7,NA,NA,TRBV11-2
CASDLNGAGISEQYF,TGCGCCAGCGACCTCAACGGGGCAGGGATTTCCGAGCAGTACTTC,TRBJ2-7,NA,NA,TRBV5-1
CASAGTSTSGELFF,TGCGCCAGCGCCGGGACCAGTACATCCGGGGAGCTGTTTTTT,TRBJ2-2,NA,NA,TRBV10-1
CASSPDRASGSGGYNEQFF,TGTGCCAGCAGCCCAGACCGGGCTAGCGGAAGCGGGGGCTACAATGAGCAGTTCTTC,TRBJ2-1,TRBD2,NA,TRBV27
CASSDPRGTGELFF,TGCGCCAGCAGTGACCCAAGGGGGACCGGGGAGCTGTTTTTT,TRBJ2-2,NA,NA,TRBV10-1
CAIRLGGKNTGELFF,TGTGCCATCCGCCTGGGGGGAAAGAACACCGGGGAGCTGTTTTTT,TRBJ2-2,NA,NA,TRBV6-5
CASSLQDRGSHGYTF,TGTGCCAGCAGTTTACAGGACAGGGGTTCGCATGGCTACACCTTC,TRBJ1-2,TRBD1,NA,TRBV28
CASSLSPYEQYF,TGTGCCAGCAGCTTAAGCCCCTACGAGCAGTACTTC,TRBJ2-7,NA,once,TRBV13
CASSQEEGQGRNEQFF,TGTGCCAGCAGCCAAGAGGAGGGACAGGGGCGAAATGAGCAGTTCTTC,TRBJ2-1,TRBD1,NA,TRBV4-2
CASSQSAGESGQTMDEQYF,TGCGCCAGCAGTCAGAGCGCGGGGGAGTCGGGACAGACGATGGACGAGCAGTACTTC,TRBJ2-7,NA,NA,TRBV10-2
CASSIRVGVSNEQFF,TGTGCCAGTAGTATAAGGGTCGGGGTAAGCAATGAGCAGTTCTTC,TRBJ2-1,NA,NA,TRBV19
CRSGGKETQYF,TGCAGATCCGGGGGAAAAGAGACCCAGTACTTC,TRBJ2-5,NA,NA,TRBV20-1
CASSLSSTDTQYF,TGTGCCAGCAGCTTATCGAGCACAGATACGCAGTATTTT,TRBJ2-3,NA,NA,TRBV11-3
CASSGGQAHSNEKLFF,TGTGCCAGCAGTGGTGGACAGGCCCATTCGAATGAAAAACTGTTTTTT,TRBJ1-4,TRBD1,NA,TRBV2
CASSLDLAGASDTQYF,TGCGCCAGCAGCTTGGACTTAGCGGGGGCTTCAGATACGCAGTATTTT,TRBJ2-3,TRBD2,NA,TRBV5-1
CASTERSGNTIYF,TGTGCCAGTACTGAAAGGTCTGGAAACACCATATATTTT,TRBJ1-3,NA,few,TRBV19
CASSWPSGSQGDTQYF,TGTGCCAGCAGTTGGCCTAGCGGGAGTCAAGGAGATACGCAGTATTTT,TRBJ2-3,TRBD2,NA,TRBV2
CASRTSGSPDTQYF,TGTGCCAGCCGGACTAGCGGGAGCCCAGATACGCAGTATTTT,TRBJ2-3,TRBD2,NA,TRBV18
CASSGVIGTGGYEQYF,TGTGCCAGCAGTGGGGTTATAGGGACGGGAGGCTACGAGCAGTACTTC,TRBJ2-7,TRBD2,NA,TRBV28
CASSVYVGLAPPTAETQYF,TGTGCCAGCAGCGTCTACGTTGGGCTAGCGCCTCCCACGGCGGAGACCCAGTACTTC,TRBJ2-5,NA,NA,TRBV9
CASSQGGTSPYEQYF,TGCGCCAGCAGCCAAGGTGGGACTAGCCCCTACGAGCAGTACTTC,TRBJ2-7,TRBD2,once,TRBV4-1
CASSGLIKSSYNEQFF,TGTGCCAGCAGCGGACTAATCAAGAGCTCCTACAATGAGCAGTTCTTC,TRBJ2-1,NA,NA,TRBV9
CASSLSLYETQYF,TGTGCCAGCAGTTTATCACTATATGAGACCCAGTACTTC,TRBJ2-5,NA,once,TRBV27
CASSLAYEQYF,TGCGCCAGCAGCTTGGCCTACGAGCAGTACTTC,TRBJ2-7,NA,NA,TRBV5-1
CASSLGTGTATNEKLFF,TGTGCCAGCAGTTTGGGGACAGGTACTGCAACTAATGAAAAACTGTTTTTT,TRBJ1-4,TRBD1,NA,TRBV28
CASKLGDFSEAFF,TGCGCCAGCAAGCTGGGGGACTTTTCTGAAGCTTTCTTT,TRBJ1-1,NA,NA,TRBV10-2
CASSVFRESNQPQHF,TGTGCCAGCAGTGTTTTTCGTGAAAGCAATCAGCCCCAGCATTTT,TRBJ1-5,NA,NA,TRBV6-1
CASSTIAGGETQYF,TGTGCCAGCAGCACGATAGCGGGAGGGGAGACCCAGTACTTC,TRBJ2-5,TRBD2,NA,TRBV5-8
CASSQEIFSGNTIYF,TGTGCCAGCAGCCAAGAAATATTCTCTGGAAACACCATATATTTT,TRBJ1-3,NA,NA,TRBV14
CASSFQGAYEQYF,TGTGCCAGTAGCTTCCAGGGGGCCTACGAGCAGTACTTC,TRBJ2-7,TRBD1,NA,TRBV19
CASGLAWTGLQIGNTGELFF,TGTGCTAGTGGTTTGGCCTGGACAGGGCTCCAGATCGGGAACACCGGGGAGCTGTTTTTT,TRBJ2-2,TRBD1,NA,TRBV12-5
CASSRTGTGNQPQHF,TGCGCCAGCAGCAGAACCGGGACAGGGAATCAGCCCCAGCATTTT,TRBJ1-5,TRBD1,NA,TRBV5-1
CASSPGYGTDTQYF,TGTGCCAGCAGTCCTGGTTATGGCACAGATACGCAGTATTTT,TRBJ2-3,NA,NA,TRBV27
CASSLLAGYDQPQHF,TGTGCCAGCAGTTTGTTGGCAGGGTACGATCAGCCCCAGCATTTT,TRBJ1-5,NA,NA,TRBV27
CASSDRDSNYGYTF,TGCGCCAGCAGCGATAGGGACAGCAACTATGGCTACACCTTC,TRBJ1-2,TRBD1,once,TRBV5-1
CASSLMVGGTDTQYF,TGTGCCAGCAGCTTGATGGTAGGTGGCACAGATACGCAGTATTTT,TRBJ2-3,NA,NA,TRBV5-4
CASSQDQWGRGTNEKLFF,TGTGCCAGCAGCCAAGATCAATGGGGGAGAGGAACTAATGAAAAACTGTTTTTT,TRBJ1-4,NA,NA,TRBV14
CASRSPGDPTGELFF,TGTGCCAGCAGGTCCCCAGGGGATCCCACCGGGGAGCTGTTTTTT,TRBJ2-2,NA,NA,TRBV11-2
CASSFIMAGQGAREQYF,TGTGCCAGCAGTTTTATAATGGCGGGACAGGGGGCTCGCGAGCAGTACTTC,TRBJ2-7,TRBD1,once,TRBV28
CASSWSHLGGPETQYF,TGCGCCAGCAGTTGGAGCCATCTGGGGGGCCCGGAGACCCAGTACTTC,TRBJ2-5,NA,NA,TRBV5-1
CASRRTSGGDTQYF,TGTGCCAGCAGGCGGACTAGCGGGGGGGATACGCAGTATTTT,TRBJ2-3,TRBD2,NA,TRBV5-6
CASSLFTDPFLGGYTF,TGTGCCAGCAGCTTATTCACAGACCCTTTCTTAGGGGGCTACACCTTC,TRBJ1-2,NA,NA,TRBV7-8
CASSRQIVTGELFF,TGTGCCAGCTCAAGACAGATCGTCACCGGGGAGCTGTTTTTT,TRBJ2-2,NA,NA,TRBV18
CASSQTGETQYF,TGTGCCAGCAGCCAAACTGGGGAGACCCAGTACTTC,TRBJ2-5,NA,NA,TRBV6-5
CASSLTRDYEQYF,TGTGCCAGCAGCTTGACGCGAGACTACGAGCAGTACTTC,TRBJ2-7,NA,NA,TRBV7-9
CAISRLAGGTYNEQFF,TGTGCCATCAGTCGACTAGCGGGGGGGACCTACAATGAGCAGTTCTTC,TRBJ2-1,TRBD2,once,TRBV10-3
CASSVQGSHSGNTIYF,TGTGCCAGCAGTGTACAGGGGTCGCACTCTGGAAACACCATATATTTT,TRBJ1-3,TRBD1,NA,TRBV2
CASSLRTGVDTGELFF,TGTGCCAGCAGCTTAAGGACAGGGGTAGACACCGGGGAGCTGTTTTTT,TRBJ2-2,TRBD1,NA,TRBV13
CASSPEAEHLGYTQYF,TGTGCCAGCTCACCAGAGGCAGAACATTTGGGTTATACGCAGTATTTT,TRBJ2-3,NA,NA,TRBV18
CASSIRTSGEQYF,TGTGCCAGTAGTATAAGAACGTCGGGGGAGCAGTACTTC,TRBJ2-7,NA,few,TRBV19
CASSLMNTGELFF,TGTGCCAGCAGTTTGATGAACACCGGGGAGCTGTTTTTT,TRBJ2-2,NA,NA,TRBV27
CASSILSSGGNEQFF,TGTGCCAGTAGTATACTTTCTAGCGGGGGGAATGAGCAGTTCTTC,TRBJ2-1,TRBD2,NA,TRBV19
CASSSDPMEEQYF,TGTGCCAGCAGCTCGGACCCGATGGAGGAGCAGTACTTC,TRBJ2-7,NA,NA,TRBV5-4
CACDSAKDLPQHF,TGTGCCTGCGACAGTGCCAAAGATTTACCCCAGCATTTT,TRBJ1-5,NA,NA,TRBV6-1
CASSQGLVGGRDEQYF,TGCGCCAGCAGCCAAGGTCTGGTGGGGGGGCGGGACGAGCAGTACTTC,TRBJ2-7,NA,NA,TRBV4-1
CASSEMGGMQYNEQFF,TGTGCCAGTAGTGAAATGGGGGGAATGCAATACAATGAGCAGTTCTTC,TRBJ2-1,NA,NA,TRBV19
CASSYHTDTQYF,TGTGCCAGCAGCTACCACACAGATACGCAGTATTTT,TRBJ2-3,NA,NA,TRBV14
CASSMIAGSGYEQYF,TGCGCCAGCAGCATGATTGCAGGGAGTGGCTACGAGCAGTACTTC,TRBJ2-7,NA,few,TRBV5-1
CASSLSVEGTQYF,TGTGCCAGCAGCTTAAGTGTGGAGGGGACCCAGTACTTC,TRBJ2-5,NA,NA,TRBV11-1